This TCR beta chain derives from a study of CD8 T cells in ankylosing spondylitis. Quantitative molecular-barcoded 5'-RACE generated the TCR beta libraries. TCRdb ran MiXCR on the 5' RACE reads and lists one entry per CDR3 protein. Here the sample spans 250,000 to 400,000 distinct CDR3 sequences, about 9.9% being singletons. This clonotype has a count of ten or more. Germline-derived CDR1 and CDR2 are ENHRY and SYGVKD. V was pared by 3 bases and J by 3 bases, with 5 bases between. The CDR3 covers 12 residues. The sequence came from a female donor with ankylosing spondylitis or in good health (not recorded which). Sequencing used blood, either unsorted or a sorted T cell fraction (not recorded which). The V gene is TRBV10-3, the J gene TRBJ1-1; D is unresolved. CDR3 in amino acids: CAISDGYTEAFF. The CDR3, as DNA: TGTGCCATCAGTGATGGCTACACTGAAGCTTTCTTT.